This T cell receptor beta chain was profiled in a study of blood T cell repertoires in COVID-19. At the level of the study: Researchers got acute and convalescent COVID-19 samples from the United States, Italy and Spain. Nucleic acid was either cDNA or gDNA, and it came from T cells, B-cell-depleted T cells, or PBMCs.

CDR3 length equals 19 residues. V lost 4 bases, J lost 4 bases, and 18 bases stayed unmatched. Per the original methods: Quantification of nucleated cells was approximated via reference gene primer amplification. Produced via immunoSEQ multiplex PCR; TCRdb's table is partial and in-frame only. V and J calls and clone size follow that table, whereas D and trimming were derived from the DNA. The sample lists about 150,000 clones, about 86% seen once, with roughly 4% in the top ten. This clonotype was obtained from a woman aged 70 to 79 with acute or convalescent COVID-19. The sample consisted of peripheral blood. The chain has TRBV23-1 and TRBJ2-1, with TRBD1 matching 8 bases. TRBV23-1 is placed among ORFs of uncertain function. The CDR3 DNA reads TGCGCCAGCAGTCCCCCCGACAGGGGCTCGGGAACAAGATACAATGAGCAGTTCTTC. It is translated as CASSPPDRGSGTRYNEQFF.